This T cell receptor beta chain was observed in a study of cytomegalovirus exposure and HLA in healthy donors. Turning to the study itself: There were around 100 million unique TCR beta sequences, drawn from about 179 million T cells, in an earlier analysis.

The length of the CDR3 is 16 residues. CDR1 SGHTA and CDR2 FQGTGA come from the germline V gene. V was clipped by 1 base and J by 7 bases; unmatched bases: 8. Comments on this clone: The antigen is not known.

General study points: Despite most TCR sequences being rare, some public TCRs occurred in many donors. A later analysis linked 15,000 to 20,000 TCR beta sequences to HLA alleles at 0.05 false discovery rate.

The study sampled nominally healthy donors, though unrecorded immune exposures were likely. The PCR made use of 60 Vbeta and 13 Jbeta primers. The repertoire was sequenced with immunoSEQ multiplex PCR; TCRdb's copy has only in-frame clones and lacks some. The repertoire includes about 170,000 clones, roughly 73% of them detected once, and around 3.1% sits in the top ten. The sequenced material came from PBMCs. This receptor was obtained from a female donor in good health and CMV-seronegative. The chain combines TRBV7-3 with TRBJ2-1, with 9 bases identical to TRBD1. The CDR3: CASSLNPGQGRNEQFF. CDR3 DNA sequence: TGTGCCAGCAGCTTAAATCCGGGACAGGGCAGGAATGAGCAGTTCTTC.